This is a list of T cell receptor beta chains from one sample in a study of T cells in Graves' hyperthyroidism and ophthalmopathy. TCRdb reprocessed the multiplex PCR reads with MiXCR, giving one entry per CDR3 protein. Of more than 600,000 distinct CDR3 sequences in the sample, 16% were seen once. The sample was blood. Receptor source: a man aged 18 to 35 with Graves' hyperthyroidism. Both conserved end residues are part of each CDR3. Each record gives: V gene, J gene, CDR3 protein.

v_call: TRBV11-2
j_call: TRBJ1-2
cdr3_aa: CASSLGASNYGYTF

v_call: TRBV20-1
j_call: TRBJ2-5
cdr3_aa: CSALGLKETQYF

v_call: TRBV18
j_call: TRBJ1-1
cdr3_aa: CASSLGGTSNTEAFF

v_call: TRBV5-1
j_call: TRBJ2-2
cdr3_aa: CASSPGTSNTGELFF

v_call: TRBV30
j_call: TRBJ2-2
cdr3_aa: CAGTRAGELFF

v_call: TRBV12-3/TRBV12-4
j_call: TRBJ2-7
cdr3_aa: CASSFGGSAYEQYF

v_call: TRBV11-2
j_call: TRBJ2-3
cdr3_aa: CASSSIAGPRTDTQYF

v_call: TRBV6-2/TRBV6-3
j_call: TRBJ1-1
cdr3_aa: CASSETGAPNTEAFF

v_call: TRBV28
j_call: TRBJ1-4
cdr3_aa: CASSPRQSTNEKLFF

v_call: TRBV2
j_call: TRBJ2-4
cdr3_aa: CASSAGGANIQYF

v_call: TRBV18
j_call: TRBJ1-3
cdr3_aa: CASSPPGLPLSGNTIYF

v_call: TRBV6-2/TRBV6-3
j_call: TRBJ1-4
cdr3_aa: CASRRFGQLFF

v_call: TRBV28
j_call: TRBJ2-7
cdr3_aa: CASNEGRPYEQYF

v_call: TRBV6-5
j_call: TRBJ1-2
cdr3_aa: CASFYWGVGYTF

v_call: TRBV3-1
j_call: TRBJ1-1
cdr3_aa: CASSYTGRGRRDTEAFF

v_call: TRBV5-1
j_call: TRBJ1-1
cdr3_aa: CASSLGGAETEAFF

v_call: TRBV10-3
j_call: TRBJ1-1
cdr3_aa: CAISESSAGATEAFF

v_call: TRBV27
j_call: TRBJ2-1
cdr3_aa: CASSPRLAPQSYNEQFF

v_call: TRBV7-8
j_call: TRBJ2-3
cdr3_aa: CASSLPGTSGSMDTQYF

v_call: TRBV25-1
j_call: TRBJ1-2
cdr3_aa: CASSEGQLYGYTF

v_call: TRBV6-1
j_call: TRBJ2-5
cdr3_aa: CASSPRRSAQYF

v_call: TRBV19
j_call: TRBJ2-2
cdr3_aa: CASNLPGQVGTGELFF

v_call: TRBV12-3/TRBV12-4
j_call: TRBJ2-2
cdr3_aa: CASNRGENTGELFF

v_call: TRBV12-3/TRBV12-4
j_call: TRBJ2-7
cdr3_aa: CASSLAMAGAYEQYF

v_call: TRBV13
j_call: TRBJ2-3
cdr3_aa: CASGRNRDTQYF

v_call: TRBV28
j_call: TRBJ1-2
cdr3_aa: CASSLGRRREDYGYTF

v_call: TRBV2
j_call: TRBJ2-7
cdr3_aa: CASSEGTGKYEQYF

v_call: TRBV18
j_call: TRBJ2-1
cdr3_aa: CASSPVPWGSYNEQFF

v_call: TRBV6-1
j_call: TRBJ2-7
cdr3_aa: CASSSLGLAGSEQYF

v_call: TRBV24-1
j_call: TRBJ2-7
cdr3_aa: CATSDPTSGRAEQYF

v_call: TRBV11-2
j_call: TRBJ2-7
cdr3_aa: CASSLYLTSYEQYF

v_call: TRBV24-1
j_call: TRBJ2-7
cdr3_aa: CTTSPHGNEQYF

v_call: TRBV4-2
j_call: TRBJ1-5
cdr3_aa: CASSQSRGGGGRNQPQHF